Below, one T cell receptor (beta chain) is given with its context. The antigen is not known. This CDR3 contains 11 residues. The V end lost 5 bases, the J end lost 9 bases, and 7 bases lay between the germline ends. The germline V gene encodes CDR1 SGHTA and CDR2 FQGNSA. These data originate in a study of cytomegalovirus exposure and HLA in healthy donors. The PCR ran on 60 Vbeta and 13 Jbeta primers. Assay: immunoSEQ multiplex PCR; the TCRdb copy retains only in-frame clones and omits some. The data show 110,000 to 150,000 clones, with approximately 84% seen just once and approximately 2% held by the top ten. Study-wide results and limits: The study labeled more than 150 TCR beta chains cytomegalovirus-associated. A later analysis reportedly found fewer N-insertions in an Asian-associated ancestry cluster than the roughly 670-donor mean. Most of the TCR beta V segments (in an earlier analysis) were productive either about 87% or about 30% of the time.

The sequencing sample was made of PBMCs. This clonotype was obtained from a middle-aged woman in good health and CMV-seronegative. V usage is TRBV7-2 and J usage is TRBJ2-2; D gene unclear. CDR3 loop: CASSTQWELFF. The CDR3 nucleotides read TGTGCCAGCAGCACCCAGTGGGAGCTGTTTTTT.